Included here is one T cell receptor beta chain sequence, with context. The entry originates in a study of blood T cell repertoires in COVID-19. Overall study: Collection of acute and convalescent COVID-19 samples took place in the United States, Italy and Spain. The analysed material was cDNA or gDNA that came from T cells, B-cell-depleted T cells, or PBMCs.

Authors' processing steps: Amplification with reference gene primers provided the estimates of nucleated cell counts. Repertoires were generated with immunoSEQ multiplex PCR, while TCRdb's copy carries only in-frame clones and drops some. The V and J calls and clone size come from that table; D and trimming were worked out from the DNA. Of about 140,000 clones in the sample, nearly 85% were seen once. The germline V gene has CDR1 SGHDT and CDR2 YYEEEE. The CDR3 is 17 amino acids. Trimming left V 4 bases short and J 3 bases short, with 17 bases between. Sequencing was carried out using peripheral blood. The rearrangement links TRBV5-6 to TRBJ1-6, with no clear D. This clonotype was sampled from a human donor in a cohort sampled during active COVID-19. CDR3 in DNA: TGTGCCAGCAGCACTCGCTTGCCGGGGAGCTATAATTCACCCCTCCACTTT. Protein: CASSTRLPGSYNSPLHF. The variable domain in full, with the rest retrieved from reference TRBV5-6 and TRBJ1-6, is DAGVTQSPTHLIKTRGQQVTLRCSPKSGHDTVSWYQQALGQGPQFIFQYYEEEERQRGNFPDRFSGHQFPNYSSELNVNALLLGDSALYLCASSTRLPGSYNSPLHFGNGTRLTVT.